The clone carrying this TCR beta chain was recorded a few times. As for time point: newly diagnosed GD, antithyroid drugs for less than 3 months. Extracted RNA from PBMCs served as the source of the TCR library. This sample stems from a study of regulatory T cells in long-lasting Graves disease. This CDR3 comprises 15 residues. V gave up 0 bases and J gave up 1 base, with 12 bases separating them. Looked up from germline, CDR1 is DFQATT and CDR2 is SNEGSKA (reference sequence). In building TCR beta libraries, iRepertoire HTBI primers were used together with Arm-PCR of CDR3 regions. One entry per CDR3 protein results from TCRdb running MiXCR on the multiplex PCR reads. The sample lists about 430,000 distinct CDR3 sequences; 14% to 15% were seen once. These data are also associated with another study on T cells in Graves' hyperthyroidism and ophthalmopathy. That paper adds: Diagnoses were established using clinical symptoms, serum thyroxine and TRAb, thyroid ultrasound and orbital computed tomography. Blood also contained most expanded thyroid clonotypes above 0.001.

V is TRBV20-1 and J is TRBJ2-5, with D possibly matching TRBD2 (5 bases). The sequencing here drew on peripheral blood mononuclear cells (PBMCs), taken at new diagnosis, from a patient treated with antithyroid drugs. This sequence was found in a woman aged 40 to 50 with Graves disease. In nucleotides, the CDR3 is TGCAGTGCTAGAGATGGAGGATTTTCCCAAGAGACCCAGTACTTC. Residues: CSARDGGFSQETQYF.